This T cell receptor beta chain was recovered during a study of cytomegalovirus exposure and HLA in healthy donors. Study-level findings and limits: A previous analysis found most TCR beta V segments productive roughly 90% or roughly 30% of the time. An apparent linkage of common viral pathogens to several of the most significant clusters emerged in a later analysis.

The PCR contained 60 Vbeta and 13 Jbeta primers. Data came from immunoSEQ multiplex PCR; TCRdb stores just in-frame clones and leaves some out. The sample yields 150,000 to 200,000 clones, roughly 79% seen once. CDR1 SGHNT and CDR2 YYREEE come from the germline V gene (reference sequence). V lost 0 bases and J 0 bases, leaving 9 bases between the germline ends. This CDR3 region has 15 residues. This clone came up a few times. Its antigen is undetermined. V gene TRBV5-4 combines with J gene TRBJ1-1; a weak D match, TRBD1 (5 bases). The sample consisted of PBMCs. This sequence originates from a woman aged 25 to 39 in good health and CMV-seropositive. The CDR3, as DNA: TGTGCCAGCAGCTTGGAGGGGTCCTTGAACACTGAAGCTTTCTTT. Amino acids: CASSLEGSLNTEAFF. Together with reference TRBV5-4 and TRBJ1-1, the CDR3 gives the full variable domain: ETGVTQSPTHLIKTRGQQVTLRCSSQSGHNTVSWYQQALGQGPQFIFQYYREEENGRGNFPPRFSGLQFPNYSSELNVNALELDDSALYLCASSLEGSLNTEAFFGQGTRLTVV.